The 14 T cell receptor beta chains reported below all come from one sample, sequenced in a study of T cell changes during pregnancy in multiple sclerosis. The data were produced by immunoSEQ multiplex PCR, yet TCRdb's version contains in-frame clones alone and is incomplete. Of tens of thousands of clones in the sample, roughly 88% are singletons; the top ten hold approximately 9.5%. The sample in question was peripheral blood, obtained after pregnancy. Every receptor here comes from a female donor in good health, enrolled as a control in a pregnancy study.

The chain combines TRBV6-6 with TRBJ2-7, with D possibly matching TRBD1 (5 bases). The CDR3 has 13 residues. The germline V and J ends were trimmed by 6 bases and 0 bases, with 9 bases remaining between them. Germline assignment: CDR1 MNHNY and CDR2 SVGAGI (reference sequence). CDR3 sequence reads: CASRLTVSYEQYF. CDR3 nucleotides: TGTGCCAGCAGGCTGACAGTCTCCTACGAGCAGTACTTC.

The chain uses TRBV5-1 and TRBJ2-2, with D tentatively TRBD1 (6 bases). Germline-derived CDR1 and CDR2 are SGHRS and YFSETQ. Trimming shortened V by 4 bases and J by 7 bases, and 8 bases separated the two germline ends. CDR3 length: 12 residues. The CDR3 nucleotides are TGCGCCAGCAGCAAGGACAGCGGGGAGCTGTTTTTT. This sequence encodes CASSKDSGELFF.

The chain's CDR3 is CASSEPGQGATTEAFF. CDR3 DNA sequence: TGTGCCAGCAGCGAACCGGGACAGGGGGCGACCACTGAAGCTTTCTTT. V usage is TRBV7-8 and J usage is TRBJ1-1; 12 bases align to TRBD1. Trimming took 5 bases from V and 4 from J; bases not matched to a gene: 8. The CDR3 length is 16 residues. Germline CDR1 SGHVS, CDR2 FQNEAQ.

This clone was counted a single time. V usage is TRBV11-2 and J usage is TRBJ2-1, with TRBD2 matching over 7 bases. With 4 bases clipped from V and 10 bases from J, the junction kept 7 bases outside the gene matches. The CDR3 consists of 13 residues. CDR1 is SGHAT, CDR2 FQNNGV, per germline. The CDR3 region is CASSSPKRGEQFF. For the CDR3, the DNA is TGTGCCAGCAGCTCCCCGAAGCGGGGAGAGCAGTTCTTC.

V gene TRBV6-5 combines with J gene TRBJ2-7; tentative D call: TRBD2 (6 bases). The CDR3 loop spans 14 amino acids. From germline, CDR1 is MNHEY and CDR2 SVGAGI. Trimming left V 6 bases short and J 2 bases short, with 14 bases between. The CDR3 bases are TGTGCCAGCAGGACCGGGACTGCCCCCTACGAGCAGTACTTC. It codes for CASRTGTAPYEQYF.

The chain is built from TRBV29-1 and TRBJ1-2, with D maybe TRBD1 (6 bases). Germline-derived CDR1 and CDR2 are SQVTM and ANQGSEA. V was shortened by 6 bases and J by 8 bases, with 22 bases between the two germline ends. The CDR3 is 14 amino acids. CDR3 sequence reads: CSVLGQAGDKGYTF. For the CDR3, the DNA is TGCAGCGTGCTTGGCCAAGCAGGGGATAAGGGCTACACCTTC.

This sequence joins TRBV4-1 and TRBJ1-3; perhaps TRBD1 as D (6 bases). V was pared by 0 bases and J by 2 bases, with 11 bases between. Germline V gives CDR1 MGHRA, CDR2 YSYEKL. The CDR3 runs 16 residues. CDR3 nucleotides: TGCGCCAGCAGCCAAGATCTTACAGGGACTGGAAACACCATATATTTT. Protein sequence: CASSQDLTGTGNTIYF.

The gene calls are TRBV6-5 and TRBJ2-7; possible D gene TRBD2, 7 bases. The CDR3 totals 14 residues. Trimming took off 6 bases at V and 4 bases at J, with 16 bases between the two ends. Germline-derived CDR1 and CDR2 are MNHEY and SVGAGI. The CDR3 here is CASSPVGGLYEQYF. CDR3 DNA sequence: TGTGCCAGCAGCCCTGTGGGGGGGCTGTACGAGCAGTACTTC.

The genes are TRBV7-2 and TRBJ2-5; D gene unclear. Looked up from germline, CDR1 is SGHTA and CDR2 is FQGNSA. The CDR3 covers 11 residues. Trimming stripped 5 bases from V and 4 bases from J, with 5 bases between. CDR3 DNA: TGTGCCAGCAGCCTCCCAGAGACCCAGTACTTC. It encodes CASSLPETQYF.

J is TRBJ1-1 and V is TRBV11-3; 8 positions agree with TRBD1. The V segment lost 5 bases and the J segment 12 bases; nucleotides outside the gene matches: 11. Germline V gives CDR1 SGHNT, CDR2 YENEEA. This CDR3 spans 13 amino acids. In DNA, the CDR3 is TGTGCCAGCAGCGCCGGGACAGGAGCCCTTCCTTTCTTT. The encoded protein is CASSAGTGALPFF.

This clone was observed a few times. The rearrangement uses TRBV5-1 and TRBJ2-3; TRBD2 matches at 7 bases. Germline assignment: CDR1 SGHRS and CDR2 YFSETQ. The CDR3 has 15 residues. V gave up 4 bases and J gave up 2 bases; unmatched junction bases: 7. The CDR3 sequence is CASSPVKRDTDTQYF. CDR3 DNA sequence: TGCGCCAGCAGCCCGGTCAAGCGGGACACAGATACGCAGTATTTT.

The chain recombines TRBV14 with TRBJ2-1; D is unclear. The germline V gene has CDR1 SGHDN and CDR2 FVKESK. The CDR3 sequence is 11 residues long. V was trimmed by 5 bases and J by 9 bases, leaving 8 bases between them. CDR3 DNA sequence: TGTGCCAGCAGCTCCCTGTTTGAGCAGTTCTTC. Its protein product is CASSSLFEQFF.

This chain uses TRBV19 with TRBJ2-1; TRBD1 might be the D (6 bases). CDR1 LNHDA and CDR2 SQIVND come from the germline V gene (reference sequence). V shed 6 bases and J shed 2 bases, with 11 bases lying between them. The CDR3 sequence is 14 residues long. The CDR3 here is CASRGAGAYNEQFF. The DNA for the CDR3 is TGTGCCAGTAGGGGGGCAGGGGCCTACAATGAGCAGTTCTTC.

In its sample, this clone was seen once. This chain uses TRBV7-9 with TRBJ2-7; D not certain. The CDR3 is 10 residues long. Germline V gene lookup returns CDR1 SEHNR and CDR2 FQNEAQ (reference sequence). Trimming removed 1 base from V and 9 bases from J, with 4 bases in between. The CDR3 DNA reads TGTGCCAGCAGCTTAGAGCGGCAGTACTTC. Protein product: CASSLERQYF.